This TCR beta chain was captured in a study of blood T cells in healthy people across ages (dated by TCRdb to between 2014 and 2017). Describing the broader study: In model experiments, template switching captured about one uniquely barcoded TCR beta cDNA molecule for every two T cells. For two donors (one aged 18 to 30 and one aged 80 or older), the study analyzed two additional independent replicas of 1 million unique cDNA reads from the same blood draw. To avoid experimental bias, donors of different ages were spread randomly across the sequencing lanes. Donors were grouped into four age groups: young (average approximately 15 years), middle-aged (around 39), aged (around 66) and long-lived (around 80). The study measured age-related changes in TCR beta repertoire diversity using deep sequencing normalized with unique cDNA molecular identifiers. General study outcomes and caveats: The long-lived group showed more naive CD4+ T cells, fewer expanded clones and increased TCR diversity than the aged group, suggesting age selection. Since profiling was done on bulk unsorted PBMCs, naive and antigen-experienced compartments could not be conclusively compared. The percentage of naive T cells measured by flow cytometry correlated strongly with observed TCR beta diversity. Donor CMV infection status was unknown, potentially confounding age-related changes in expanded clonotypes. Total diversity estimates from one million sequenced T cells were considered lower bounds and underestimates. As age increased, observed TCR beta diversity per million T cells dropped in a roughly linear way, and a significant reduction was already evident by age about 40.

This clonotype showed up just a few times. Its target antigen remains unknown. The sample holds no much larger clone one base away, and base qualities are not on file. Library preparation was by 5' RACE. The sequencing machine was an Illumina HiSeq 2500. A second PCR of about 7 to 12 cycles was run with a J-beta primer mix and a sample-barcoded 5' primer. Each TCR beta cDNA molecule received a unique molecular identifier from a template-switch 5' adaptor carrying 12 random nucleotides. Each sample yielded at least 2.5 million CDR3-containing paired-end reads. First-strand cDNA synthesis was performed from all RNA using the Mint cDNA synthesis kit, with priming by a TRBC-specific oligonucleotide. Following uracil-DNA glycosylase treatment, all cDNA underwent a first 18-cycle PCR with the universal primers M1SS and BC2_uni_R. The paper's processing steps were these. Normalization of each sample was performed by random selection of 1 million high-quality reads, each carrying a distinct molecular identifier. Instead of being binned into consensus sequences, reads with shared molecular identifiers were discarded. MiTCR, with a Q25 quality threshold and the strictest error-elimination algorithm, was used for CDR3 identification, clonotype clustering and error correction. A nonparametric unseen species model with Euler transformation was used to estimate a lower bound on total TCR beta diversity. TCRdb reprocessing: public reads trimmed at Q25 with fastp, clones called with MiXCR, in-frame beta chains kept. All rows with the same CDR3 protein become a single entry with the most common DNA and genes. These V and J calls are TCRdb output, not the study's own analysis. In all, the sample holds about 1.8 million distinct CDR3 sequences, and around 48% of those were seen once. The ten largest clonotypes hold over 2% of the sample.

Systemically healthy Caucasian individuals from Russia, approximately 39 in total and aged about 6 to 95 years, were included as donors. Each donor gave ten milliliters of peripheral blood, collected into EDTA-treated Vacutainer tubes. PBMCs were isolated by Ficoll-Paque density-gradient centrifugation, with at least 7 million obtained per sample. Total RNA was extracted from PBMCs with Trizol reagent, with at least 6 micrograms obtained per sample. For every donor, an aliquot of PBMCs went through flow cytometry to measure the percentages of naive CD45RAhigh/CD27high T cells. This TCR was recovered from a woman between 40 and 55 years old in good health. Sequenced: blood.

The nucleotide sequence reads as follows: TGCAGTGCTAGAGAAGAGGACAGAAGCAATCAGCCCCAGCATTTT. It encodes CSAREEDRSNQPQHF. The chain uses TRBV20-1 and TRBJ1-5; perhaps TRBD1 is the D gene, with 6 bases matching. The CDR3 runs 15 residues from the cysteine to the phenylalanine. Just the 45-base CDR3 DNA is kept, in frame starting at base 1. Between the V and J ends, shortened by 0 bases and 1 base respectively, the junction contains 10 bases. The CDR1 and CDR2 encoded by the germline V gene (reference sequence) are DFQATT and SNEGSKA.